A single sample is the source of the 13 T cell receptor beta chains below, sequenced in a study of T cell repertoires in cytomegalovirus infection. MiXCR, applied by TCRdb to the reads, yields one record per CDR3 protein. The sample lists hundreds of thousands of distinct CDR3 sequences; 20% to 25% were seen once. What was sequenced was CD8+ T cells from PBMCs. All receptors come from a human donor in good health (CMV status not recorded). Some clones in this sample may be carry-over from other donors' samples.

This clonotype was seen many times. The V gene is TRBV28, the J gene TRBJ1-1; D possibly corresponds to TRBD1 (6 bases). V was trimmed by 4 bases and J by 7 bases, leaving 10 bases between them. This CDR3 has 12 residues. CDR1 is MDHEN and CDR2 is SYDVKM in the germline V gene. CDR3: CASSWGRGEAFF. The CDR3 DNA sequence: TGTGCCAGCAGTTGGGGGCGCGGTGAAGCTTTCTTT.

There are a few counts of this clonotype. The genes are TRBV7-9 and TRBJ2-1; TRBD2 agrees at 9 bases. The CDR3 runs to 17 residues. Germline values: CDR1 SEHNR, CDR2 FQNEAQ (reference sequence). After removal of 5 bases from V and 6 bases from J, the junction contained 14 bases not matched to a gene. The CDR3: CASSPKELAGGFNEQFF. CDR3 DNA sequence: TGTGCCAGCAGCCCCAAGGAACTAGCGGGTGGATTCAATGAGCAGTTCTTC.

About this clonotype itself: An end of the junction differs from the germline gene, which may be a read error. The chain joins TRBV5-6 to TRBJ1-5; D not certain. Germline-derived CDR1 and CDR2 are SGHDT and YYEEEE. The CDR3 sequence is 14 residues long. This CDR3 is CASSLWYSNQTQHF. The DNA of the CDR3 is TGTGCCAGCAGCTTGTGGTATAGCAATCAGACCCAGCATTTT.

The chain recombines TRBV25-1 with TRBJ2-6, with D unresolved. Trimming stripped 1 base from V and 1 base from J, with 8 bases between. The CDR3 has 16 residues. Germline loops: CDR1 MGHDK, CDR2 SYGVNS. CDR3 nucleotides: TGTGCCAGCAGTGAATTGGTGGAATCTGGGGCCAACGTCCTGACTTTC. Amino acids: CASSELVESGANVLTF.

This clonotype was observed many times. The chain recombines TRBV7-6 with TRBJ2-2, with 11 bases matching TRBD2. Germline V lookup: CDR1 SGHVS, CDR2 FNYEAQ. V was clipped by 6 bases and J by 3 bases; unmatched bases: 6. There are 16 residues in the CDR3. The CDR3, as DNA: TGTGCCAGCAGTCCACAGACTAGCGGGGACACCGGGGAGCTGTTTTTT. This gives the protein CASSPQTSGDTGELFF. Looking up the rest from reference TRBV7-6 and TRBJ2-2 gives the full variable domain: GAGVSQSPRYKVTKRGQDVALRCDPISGHVSLYWYRQALGQGPEFLTYFNYEAQQDKSGLPNDRFSAERPEGSISTLTIQRTEQRDSAMYRCASSPQTSGDTGELFFGEGSRLTVL.

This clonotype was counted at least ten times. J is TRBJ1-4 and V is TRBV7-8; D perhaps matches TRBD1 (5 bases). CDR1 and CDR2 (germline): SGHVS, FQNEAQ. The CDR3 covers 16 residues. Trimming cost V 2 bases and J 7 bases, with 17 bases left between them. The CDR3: CASSLRRDQIGEKLFF. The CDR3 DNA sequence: TGTGCCAGCAGCTTACGGAGGGACCAGATTGGTGAAAAACTGTTTTTT.

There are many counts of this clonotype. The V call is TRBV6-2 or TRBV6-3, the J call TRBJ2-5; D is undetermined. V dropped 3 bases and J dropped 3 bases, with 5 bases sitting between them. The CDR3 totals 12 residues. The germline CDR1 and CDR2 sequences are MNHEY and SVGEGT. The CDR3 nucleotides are TGTGCCAGCAGTTATTTGAAAGAGACCCAGTACTTC. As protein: CASSYLKETQYF.

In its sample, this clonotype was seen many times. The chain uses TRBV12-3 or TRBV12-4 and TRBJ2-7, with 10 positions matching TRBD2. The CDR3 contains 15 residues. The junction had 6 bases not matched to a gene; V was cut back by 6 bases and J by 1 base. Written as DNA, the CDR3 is TGTGCCAGCAGCCATAGCGGGGGGACTTCCTACGAGCAGTACTTC. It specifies CASSHSGGTSYEQYF.

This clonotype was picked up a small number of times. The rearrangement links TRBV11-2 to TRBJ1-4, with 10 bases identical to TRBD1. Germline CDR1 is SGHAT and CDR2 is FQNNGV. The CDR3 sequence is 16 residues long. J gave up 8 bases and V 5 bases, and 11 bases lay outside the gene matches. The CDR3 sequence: CASSITPGTGDEKLFF. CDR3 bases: TGTGCCAGCAGCATAACCCCCGGGACAGGGGACGAAAAACTGTTTTTT. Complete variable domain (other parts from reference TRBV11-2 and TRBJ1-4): EAGVAQSPRYKIIEKRQSVAFWCNPISGHATLYWYQQILGQGPKLLIQFQNNGVVDDSQLPKDRFSAERLKGVDSTLKIQPAKLEDSAVYLCASSITPGTGDEKLFFGSGTQLSVL.

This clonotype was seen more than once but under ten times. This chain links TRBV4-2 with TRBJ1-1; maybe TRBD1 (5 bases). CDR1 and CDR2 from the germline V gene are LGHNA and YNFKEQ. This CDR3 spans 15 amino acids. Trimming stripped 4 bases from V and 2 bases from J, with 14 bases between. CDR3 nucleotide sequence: TGTGCCAGCAGCCCTGAATGGGGGGACAACACTGAAGCTTTCTTT. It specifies CASSPEWGDNTEAFF.

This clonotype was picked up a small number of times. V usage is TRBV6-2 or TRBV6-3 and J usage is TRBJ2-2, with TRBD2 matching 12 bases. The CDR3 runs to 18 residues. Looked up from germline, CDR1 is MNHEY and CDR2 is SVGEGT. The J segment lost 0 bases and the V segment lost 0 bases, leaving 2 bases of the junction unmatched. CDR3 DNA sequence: TGTGCCAGCAGTTACTCGACTAGCGGGAGCTCGAACACCGGGGAGCTGTTTTTT. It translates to CASSYSTSGSSNTGELFF.

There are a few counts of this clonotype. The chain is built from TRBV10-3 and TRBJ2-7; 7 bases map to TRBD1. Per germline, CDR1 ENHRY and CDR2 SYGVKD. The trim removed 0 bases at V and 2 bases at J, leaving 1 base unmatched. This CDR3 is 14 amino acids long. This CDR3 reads CAISESGTAYEQYF. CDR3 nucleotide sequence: TGTGCCATCAGTGAGTCAGGGACAGCCTACGAGCAGTACTTC.

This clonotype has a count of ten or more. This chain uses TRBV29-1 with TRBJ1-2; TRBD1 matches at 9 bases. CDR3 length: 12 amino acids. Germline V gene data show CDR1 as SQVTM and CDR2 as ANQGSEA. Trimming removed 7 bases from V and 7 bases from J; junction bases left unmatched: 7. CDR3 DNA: TGCAGCGCGGAGGGACAGGGAGGTGGCTACACCTTC. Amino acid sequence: CSAEGQGGGYTF.